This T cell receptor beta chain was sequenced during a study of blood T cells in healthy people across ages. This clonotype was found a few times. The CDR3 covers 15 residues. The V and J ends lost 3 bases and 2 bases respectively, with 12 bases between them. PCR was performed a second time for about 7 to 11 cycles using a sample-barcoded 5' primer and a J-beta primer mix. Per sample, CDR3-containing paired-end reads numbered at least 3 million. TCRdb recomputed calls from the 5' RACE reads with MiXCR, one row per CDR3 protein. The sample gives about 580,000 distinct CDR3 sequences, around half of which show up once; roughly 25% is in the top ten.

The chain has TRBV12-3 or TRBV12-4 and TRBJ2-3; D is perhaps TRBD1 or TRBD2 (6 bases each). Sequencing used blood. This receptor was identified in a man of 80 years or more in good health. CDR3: CASSLGGGITDTQYF. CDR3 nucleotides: TGTGCCAGCAGTTTGGGGGGCGGGATCACAGATACGCAGTATTTT.